These T cell receptor beta chains were read from a single sample in a study of technical replicates of blood from a few donors. Sequencing was performed with immunoSEQ multiplex PCR; in TCRdb, only in-frame clones are kept and a portion is missing. Of fewer than 100,000 clones listed, about 97% are singletons. Source material: T cells isolated from PBMCs. These receptors originate from a human donor in good health. Each CDR3 is given with its conserved first and last residue. Each record gives: clone size, D gene, J gene, V gene, CDR3 DNA, CDR3 protein. The D gene is left open where the match is weak. Not all rows give a size; the values are once, few, many and, for expanded clones, a class.

once	-	TRBJ1-1	TRBV7-2	TGTGCCAGCAGCTCACAGGCTATGAACACTGAAGCTTTCTTT	CASSSQAMNTEAFF
-	-	TRBJ1-5	TRBV19	TGTGCCAGTAGTATAGGACAGTTGCCCCAGCATTTT	CASSIGQLPQHF
-	-	TRBJ1-5	TRBV6-6	TGTGCCAGCAGTTACAGACCAGACAGTTACAATCAGCCCCAGCATTTT	CASSYRPDSYNQPQHF
-	TRBD2	TRBJ2-5	TRBV13	TGTGCCAGCAAAAAAGGACTAGCGGGAAGGGAGACCCAGTACTTC	CASKKGLAGRETQYF
-	-	TRBJ2-5	TRBV6-5	TGTGCCAGCAAATCGGGGGTCCTGGAGACCCAGTACTTC	CASKSGVLETQYF
once	TRBD1	TRBJ1-1	TRBV7-3	TGTGCCAGCAGCTCGGGACAGGGACCACTCGAGAACACTGAAGCTTTCTTT	CASSSGQGPLENTEAFF
-	TRBD2	TRBJ2-7	TRBV7-2	TGTGCCAGCAGCTCTAGCGGACGCTCCTACGAGCAGTACTTC	CASSSSGRSYEQYF
-	-	TRBJ2-2	TRBV7-9	TGTGCCAGCAGCTTCTACAGCACATACACCGGGGAGCTGTTTTTT	CASSFYSTYTGELFF
-	TRBD2	TRBJ2-3	TRBV9	TGTGCCAGCAGCGTCCTAGCGGGAGCAAACACAGATACGCAGTATTTT	CASSVLAGANTDTQYF
-	TRBD1	TRBJ1-3	TRBV4-1	TGCGCCAGCACCGGAGGACAGGGAGGTGGAAACACCATATATTTT	CASTGGQGGGNTIYF
-	TRBD1	TRBJ2-7	TRBV11-3	TGTGCCAGCAGCCCAGGGGGTTACTCCTACGAGCAGTACTTC	CASSPGGYSYEQYF
-	-	TRBJ2-2	TRBV7-3	TGTGCCAGCAGCTTAACTCCGCGGGGGAACACCGGGGAGCTGTTTTTT	CASSLTPRGNTGELFF
-	TRBD1	TRBJ1-5	TRBV5-6	TGTGCCAGCAGCAGAGGGACAGGGGAAAAACAGCCCCAGCATTTT	CASSRGTGEKQPQHF
-	-	TRBJ2-7	TRBV7-9	TGTGCCAGCAGCTCCTCGGAACAGGGAAAGCGCTACGAGCAGTACTTC	CASSSSEQGKRYEQYF
-	-	TRBJ2-7	TRBV2	TGTGCCAGCAGTGAAACAGGCTGGAACGAGCAGTACTTC	CASSETGWNEQYF
-	-	TRBJ1-2	TRBV6-5	TGTGCCAGCAGCCCCGACATAAATGGCTACACCTTC	CASSPDINGYTF
few	TRBD1	TRBJ1-5	TRBV5-8	TGTGCCAGCAGCAACTTAGACAGGGGCTATAGCAATCAGCCCCAGCATTTT	CASSNLDRGYSNQPQHF
-	-	TRBJ1-5	TRBV19	TGTGCCAGTAGTACCTGGGGACTTCAGCCGCATCAGCCCCAGCATTTT	CASSTWGLQPHQPQHF
few	TRBD1	TRBJ1-1	TRBV30	TGTGCCTGGACCCGGACAGGGGGATACACTGAAGCTTTCTTT	CAWTRTGGYTEAFF
-	TRBD1	TRBJ1-1	TRBV5-4	TGTGCCAGCAGCTCGGGACAGTGGAACACTGAAGCTTTCTTT	CASSSGQWNTEAFF
-	-	TRBJ2-2	TRBV29-1	TGCAGCGTTGAAGGCCCGGGACTTTACGGGGAGCTGTTTTTT	CSVEGPGLYGELFF
-	TRBD2	TRBJ2-7	TRBV11-2	TGTGCCAGCAGCTTGGGGGTAGCGGGCTACGAGCAGTACTTC	CASSLGVAGYEQYF
-	-	TRBJ2-1	TRBV5-1	TGCGCCAGCAGCTTGGAGGGGTCCCTCGGCAATGAGCAGTTCTTC	CASSLEGSLGNEQFF
-	-	TRBJ1-2	TRBV28	TGTGCCAGCAGTTCATACAGGGTTTCAAGTGGCTACACCTTC	CASSSYRVSSGYTF
-	TRBD2	TRBJ2-7	TRBV10-3	TGTGCCATCAGGGGGACTAGCGGGAGAGACGAGCAGTACTTC	CAIRGTSGRDEQYF
-	TRBD2	TRBJ2-1	TRBV4-1	TGCGCCAGCAGCCAAGTACTAGCGGGATCCAATGAGCAGTTCTTC	CASSQVLAGSNEQFF
once	TRBD1	TRBJ1-5	TRBV19	TGTGCCAGTAGTACCGGACAGGGGAGCCAGCCCCAGCATTTT	CASSTGQGSQPQHF
-	-	TRBJ1-1	TRBV25-1	TGTGCCAGCAGTGAACCGGGGAGAGACACTGAAGCTTTCTTT	CASSEPGRDTEAFF
-	-	TRBJ2-6	TRBV7-2	TGTGCCAGCAGCTTAGTACATTTCTCTGGGGCCAACGTCCTGACTTTC	CASSLVHFSGANVLTF
-	-	TRBJ2-2	TRBV7-6	TGTGCCAGCAGCTTAGGCCAGGCGGGTAACACCGGGGAGCTGTTTTTT	CASSLGQAGNTGELFF
-	-	TRBJ2-7	TRBV7-6	TGTGCCAGCAGCTTAGGTCCTAACTACGAGCAGTACTTC	CASSLGPNYEQYF